A selection of T cell receptor beta chains follows, all from one sample in a study of cytomegalovirus exposure and HLA in healthy donors. Assay: immunoSEQ multiplex PCR; the TCRdb copy retains only in-frame clones and omits some. The repertoire has roughly 140,000 clones, around 60% of them found once; the top ten carry about 7.1%. The sequenced sample was PBMCs. The receptors come from a woman in her sixties or seventies in good health and CMV-seropositive. CDR3s include the opening cysteine and the closing phenylalanine or tryptophan. The D gene is left open where the match is weak. The size entry is marked missing in some rows and otherwise reads once, few, many or a size class.

d_call,clone_size,v_call,j_call,cdr3_aa,cdr3_nt
.,.,TRBV9,TRBJ2-5,CASSRGGMETQYF,TGTGCCAGCAGCAGGGGGGGGATGGAGACCCAGTACTTC
.,.,TRBV19,TRBJ1-2,CASDLQGDGYTF,TGTGCCAGTGATCTACAGGGAGATGGCTACACCTTC
.,.,TRBV28,TRBJ1-1,CASIRSLNTEAFF,TGTGCCAGCATAAGGAGTTTGAACACTGAAGCTTTCTTT
TRBD2,.,TRBV13,TRBJ2-3,CASSSQLAGGVDTQYF,TGTGCCAGCAGCTCCCAACTAGCGGGAGGGGTAGATACGCAGTATTTT
.,.,TRBV19,TRBJ1-5,CASSRDIGNQPQHF,TGTGCCAGTAGCCGGGACATCGGCAATCAGCCCCAGCATTTT
.,.,TRBV29-1,TRBJ1-4,CSVGKTNEKLFF,TGCAGCGTGGGCAAAACTAATGAAAAACTGTTTTTT
.,.,TRBV30,TRBJ1-3,CAWSPLGPAGNTIYF,TGTGCCTGGAGTCCTCTGGGGCCTGCGGGAAACACCATATATTTT
TRBD1,.,TRBV5-6,TRBJ2-7,CASSGDREYF,TGTGCCAGCAGCGGGGACAGGGAGTATTTC
.,.,TRBV7-9,TRBJ1-6,CASSPGSPLHF,TGTGCCAGCAGCCCCGGTTCACCCCTCCACTTT
.,.,TRBV5-5,TRBJ2-2,CASSHRVNTGELFF,TGTGCCAGCAGCCACAGGGTTAACACCGGGGAGCTGTTTTTT
TRBD2,few,TRBV7-3,TRBJ2-1,CASSPGLGDSSYNEQFF,TGTGCCAGCAGCCCGGGACTAGGTGACAGCTCCTACAATGAGCAGTTCTTC
TRBD2,.,TRBV27,TRBJ2-1,CASSISGTSAVNEQFF,TGTGCCAGCAGTATTTCCGGGACTAGCGCTGTCAATGAGCAGTTCTTC
TRBD1,.,TRBV5-1,TRBJ2-3,CASSKGQGADTQYF,TGCGCCAGCAGCAAGGGACAGGGGGCGGATACGCAGTATTTT
.,.,TRBV6-5,TRBJ1-1,CASINPGGNTEAFF,TGTGCCAGCATAAACCCCGGGGGGAACACTGAAGCTTTCTTT
.,.,TRBV19,TRBJ1-4,CASSNGHLFNEKLFF,TGTGCCAGTAGTAACGGACACCTATTTAATGAAAAACTGTTTTTT
TRBD2,.,TRBV5-6,TRBJ2-7,CASRNLAGTSSEQYF,TGTGCCAGCAGAAATCTCGCCGGGACTAGTAGCGAGCAGTACTTC
TRBD2,.,TRBV7-9,TRBJ2-1,CASSLAGLAENNEQFF,TGTGCCAGCAGCTTAGCAGGACTAGCAGAGAACAATGAGCAGTTCTTC
TRBD2,.,TRBV28,TRBJ2-4,CASSSLEGGPGKNIQYF,TGTGCCAGCAGTTCTTTGGAGGGAGGGCCGGGCAAAAACATTCAGTACTTC
.,few,TRBV7-9,TRBJ1-4,CASSLERGFTNEKLFF,TGTGCCAGCAGCTTAGAGAGAGGGTTTACTAATGAAAAACTGTTTTTT
.,few,TRBV28,TRBJ1-1,CASSLLRARDTEAFF,TGTGCCAGCAGTTTATTGCGGGCCCGGGACACTGAAGCTTTCTTT
TRBD1,.,TRBV5-1,TRBJ1-3,CASSWGQGLGNTIYF,TGCGCCAGCAGCTGGGGACAGGGACTTGGAAACACCATATATTTT
.,few,TRBV4-2,TRBJ2-7,CASSHLAASYEQYF,TGTGCCAGCAGCCACTTAGCGGCGTCCTACGAGCAGTACTTC
.,.,TRBV5-4,TRBJ1-2,CASSLAGDVHGYTF,TGTGCCAGCAGCTTGGCAGGGGATGTTCATGGCTACACCTTC
.,.,TRBV21-1,TRBJ1-3,CASSKGRQELRNTIYF,TGTGCCAGCAGCAAAGGGAGACAGGAGTTAAGGAACACCATATATTTT
TRBD2,.,TRBV11-2,TRBJ2-1,CASSLGKTSGREQFF,TGTGCCAGCAGCTTAGGAAAGACTAGCGGTCGTGAGCAGTTCTTC
.,.,TRBV7-2,TRBJ2-1,CASSPQQGTEQFF,TGTGCCAGCAGCCCGCAACAGGGCACTGAGCAGTTCTTC
.,few,TRBV11-2,TRBJ1-4,CASSSRGGPEKLFF,TGTGCCAGCAGCTCCAGAGGGGGACCTGAAAAACTGTTTTTT
.,.,TRBV7-6,TRBJ2-7,CASSPTESGSYEQYF,TGTGCCAGCAGCCCTACAGAGAGTGGCTCCTACGAGCAGTACTTC
.,.,TRBV2,TRBJ2-3,CASTRDITDTQYF,TGTGCCAGCACCCGGGACATCACAGATACGCAGTATTTT
TRBD1,.,TRBV6-5,TRBJ2-7,CATRTGAEQYF,TGTGCCACCAGGACAGGGGCCGAGCAGTACTTC
TRBD2,.,TRBV2,TRBJ2-7,CASRGPGLASYEQYF,TGTGCCAGCAGAGGACCGGGACTAGCATCATACGAGCAGTACTTC
TRBD2,.,TRBV30,TRBJ2-3,CAWSLGLALRVTQYF,TGTGCCTGGTCCCTTGGACTAGCTCTCAGAGTTACGCAGTATTTT
TRBD1,.,TRBV25-1,TRBJ2-2,CASSEADRVTGELFF,TGTGCCAGCAGTGAAGCGGACAGGGTGACCGGGGAGCTGTTTTTT
.,.,TRBV10-1,TRBJ1-2,CASSESSRGYGYTF,TGCGCCAGCAGTGAGTCAAGTAGGGGTTATGGCTACACCTTC
.,.,TRBV4-1,TRBJ1-2,CASSQIMVQGRDGYGYTF,TGCGCCAGCAGCCAAATTATGGTACAGGGAAGAGATGGCTATGGCTACACCTTC
TRBD2,few,TRBV19,TRBJ2-1,CASTTEAGVWNEQFF,TGTGCCAGTACTACCGAAGCGGGAGTATGGAATGAGCAGTTCTTC
TRBD1,few,TRBV4-3,TRBJ2-5,CASSQGGQGFETQYF,TGCGCCAGCAGCCAAGGCGGACAGGGGTTTGAGACCCAGTACTTC
TRBD1,.,TRBV15,TRBJ1-1,CATSTKTGRTEAFF,TGTGCCACCAGCACCAAGACAGGGAGAACTGAAGCTTTCTTT
TRBD1,.,TRBV2,TRBJ1-2,CASSGQGGESAGYTF,TGTGCCAGCAGCGGACAGGGGGGCGAATCTGCTGGCTACACCTTC
.,.,TRBV4-1,TRBJ2-5,CASSLSIEETQYF,TGCGCCAGCAGCCTCTCTATCGAAGAGACCCAGTACTTC
.,.,TRBV7-2,TRBJ1-2,CASSPGGAGNYGYTF,TGTGCCAGCAGCCCAGGTGGGGCAGGCAACTATGGCTACACCTTC
.,.,TRBV5-1,TRBJ2-1,CASSLGGISYNEQFF,TGCGCCAGCAGCTTGGGCGGGATCTCCTACAATGAGCAGTTCTTC
.,.,TRBV19,TRBJ2-7,CASSMGWGPTYEQYF,TGTGCCAGTAGTATGGGGTGGGGCCCAACCTACGAGCAGTACTTC
.,.,TRBV6-5,TRBJ1-2,CASSPRGAWDYGYTF,TGTGCCAGCAGTCCACGGGGGGCGTGGGACTATGGCTACACCTTC
TRBD1,.,TRBV19,TRBJ2-3,CATSGQGTDTQYF,TGTGCCACCTCGGGACAGGGTACAGATACGCAGTATTTT
TRBD2,.,TRBV7-2,TRBJ2-3,CASSYSGRVLRTDTQYF,TGTGCCAGCAGCTATAGCGGGAGGGTTCTTCGCACAGATACGCAGTATTTT
.,many,TRBV19,TRBJ1-5,CASRRTGREYSNQPQHF,TGTGCCAGTAGACGAACTGGACGGGAATATAGCAATCAGCCCCAGCATTTT
.,few,TRBV29-1,TRBJ2-5,CSVVDTYQETQYF,TGCAGCGTTGTGGACACTTATCAAGAGACCCAGTACTTC
.,once,TRBV19,TRBJ1-5,CASSLQINQPQHF,TGTGCCAGTAGTCTTCAGATTAATCAGCCCCAGCATTTT
.,.,TRBV4-3,TRBJ2-5,CANKGVGETQYF,TGCGCCAACAAGGGGGTCGGGGAGACCCAGTACTTC
.,few,TRBV28,TRBJ1-1,CASSLTATEAFF,TGTGCCAGCAGTTTGACAGCCACTGAAGCTTTCTTT
.,.,TRBV4-3,TRBJ2-3,CASSQDRRLTDTQYF,TGCGCCAGCAGCCAAGATCGGCGGCTCACAGATACGCAGTATTTT
.,.,TRBV5-4,TRBJ1-1,CASSFGRGQMNTEAFF,TGTGCCAGCAGCTTCGGAAGGGGACAAATGAACACTGAAGCTTTCTTT
TRBD1,.,TRBV28,TRBJ2-7,CASSHAGTGGYEQYF,TGTGCCAGCAGCCACGCCGGGACAGGGGGCTACGAGCAGTACTTC
TRBD1,.,TRBV7-8,TRBJ1-5,CASRQGQGRGQPQHF,TGTGCCAGCAGACAGGGACAGGGACGAGGGCAGCCCCAGCATTTT
TRBD1,few,TRBV5-1,TRBJ1-1,CASTTRGQGVNTEAFF,TGCGCCAGCACCACTAGGGGACAGGGGGTGAACACTGAAGCTTTCTTT
TRBD2,.,TRBV30,TRBJ2-3,CAYSTSGTTGDTQYF,TGTGCCTACTCCACTAGCGGCACGACGGGAGATACGCAGTATTTT